The rows below give T cell receptor beta chains drawn from one sample of a study of T-cell memory formation after mild COVID-19. MiXCR was run by TCRdb on the 5' RACE reads, yielding one entry per CDR3 protein. Of some 300,000 distinct CDR3 sequences listed, more than 20% are singletons. Input material: PBMCs or a T cell subset sorted from them (not recorded which). The receptor source for this set is a man aged 18 to 30 who had mild COVID-19 (a few samples of this study predate the infection). Cell type and time point are not known. The CDR3 runs from the conserved cysteine through the conserved F or W. A D gene is named only where the DNA matches it firmly. Expanded clones get a size class; other rows say once, few or many, or leave the size out.

d_call	clone_size	v_call	cdr3_length	j_call	cdr3_aa	cdr3_nt
.	few	TRBV5-1	15	TRBJ2-1	CASSLGATSYNEQFF	TGCGCCAGCAGCTTGGGGGCAACATCCTACAATGAGCAGTTCTTC
.	few	TRBV5-1	16	TRBJ2-2	CASSTGDIDNTGELFF	TGCGCCAGCAGCACCGGCGACATTGACAACACCGGGGAGCTGTTTTTT
.	.	TRBV6-5	14	TRBJ1-2	CASSYSGQFYGYTF	TGTGCCAGCAGTTACTCCGGGCAGTTCTATGGCTACACCTTC
.	few	TRBV13	15	TRBJ2-3	CASSPSGTGTDTQYF	TGTGCCAGCAGCCCCTCGGGGACCGGCACAGATACGCAGTATTTT
.	.	TRBV20-1	16	TRBJ2-1	CSARTEGGLRSDEQFF	TGCAGTGCTAGAACTGAAGGCGGCCTGAGAAGCGATGAGCAGTTCTTC
TRBD1	few	TRBV18	13	TRBJ2-7	CASSYQGANEQYF	TGTGCCAGCTCATATCAGGGGGCAAACGAGCAGTACTTC
.	few	TRBV4-1	14	TRBJ2-5	CASSPPVQYETQYF	TGCGCCAGCAGCCCTCCGGTACAGTACGAGACCCAGTACTTC
TRBD1	.	TRBV9	14	TRBJ2-2	CASSVTGGTGELFF	TGTGCCAGCAGCGTTACAGGGGGGACCGGGGAGCTGTTTTTT
.	many	TRBV5-1	16	TRBJ2-1	CASSLRPDLSYNEQFF	TGCGCCAGCAGCTTGCGTCCTGACCTCTCCTACAATGAGCAGTTCTTC
TRBD1	few	TRBV5-1	14	TRBJ2-7	CASSLRQGNYEQYF	TGCGCCAGCAGCTTGAGACAGGGAAACTACGAGCAGTACTTC
.	.	TRBV7-2	13	TRBJ1-1	CASSNSMNTEAFF	TGTGCCAGCAGTAACTCCATGAACACTGAAGCTTTCTTT
TRBD1	few	TRBV12-3/TRBV12-4	16	TRBJ2-2	CASSPTGGLGTGELFF	TGTGCCAGCAGTCCGACAGGGGGGCTTGGTACCGGGGAGCTGTTTTTT
.	.	TRBV12-3/TRBV12-4	15	TRBJ1-2	CASKTWGGSNYGYTF	TGTGCCAGCAAAACCTGGGGGGGATCTAACTATGGCTACACCTTC
.	.	TRBV5-4	15	TRBJ2-3	CASSHDWGARDTQYF	TGTGCCAGCAGCCATGATTGGGGGGCCCGAGATACGCAGTATTTT
.	.	TRBV9	13	TRBJ2-7	CASRVSGFYEQYF	TGTGCCAGCAGGGTGTCGGGCTTCTACGAGCAGTACTTC
.	many	TRBV12-3/TRBV12-4	15	TRBJ1-2	CASSSMQGDAYGYTF	TGTGCCAGCAGCTCCATGCAGGGTGACGCCTATGGCTACACCTTC
.	few	TRBV6-5	15	TRBJ1-1	CASSYSGGLNTEAFF	TGTGCCAGCAGTTACTCGGGGGGCTTGAACACTGAAGCTTTCTTT
TRBD1	few	TRBV2	15	TRBJ2-3	CASTQGTGIPDTQYF	TGTGCCAGCACCCAGGGGACAGGGATCCCAGATACGCAGTATTTT
.	few	TRBV7-8	14	TRBJ2-6	CASRKSSGANVLTF	TGTGCCTCCCGAAAATCTTCTGGGGCCAACGTCCTGACTTTC
.	.	TRBV28	15	TRBJ2-2	CASSLRTVDTGELFF	TGTGCCAGCAGTCTAAGGACAGTTGACACCGGGGAGCTGTTTTTT
.	many	TRBV5-1	13	TRBJ2-2	CASSLVQTGELFF	TGCGCCAGCAGCTTGGTCCAAACCGGGGAGCTGTTTTTT
.	.	TRBV4-3	15	TRBJ1-2	CASSPRQYSNYGYTF	TGCGCCAGCAGCCCCAGACAGTACTCTAACTATGGCTACACCTTC
TRBD1	.	TRBV2	15	TRBJ1-2	CASRKQGDANYGYTF	TGTGCCAGCAGGAAGCAGGGGGATGCTAACTATGGCTACACCTTC
.	.	TRBV7-3	14	TRBJ2-4	CASSLSPAENIQYF	TGTGCCAGCAGCTTAAGTCCCGCCGAAAACATTCAGTACTTC
.	.	TRBV11-2	16	TRBJ2-3	CASSLDPLGSTDTQYF	TGTGCCAGCAGCTTAGATCCGTTAGGGAGCACAGATACGCAGTATTTT
TRBD1	.	TRBV28	16	TRBJ2-1	CASRSPSGTENNEQFF	TGTGCCAGCCGATCCCCCTCCGGGACAGAAAACAATGAGCAGTTCTTC
TRBD1	many	TRBV3-1	18	TRBJ2-3	CASSPRDRGHLDADTQYF	TGTGCCAGCAGCCCCCGGGACAGGGGGCATCTGGACGCAGATACGCAGTATTTT
.	.	TRBV7-9	16	TRBJ1-4	CASSLVGDTTNEKLFF	TGTGCCAGCAGCTTAGTGGGCGACACAACTAATGAAAAACTGTTTTTT
.	few	TRBV5-1	17	TRBJ1-6	CASSLFRSRGFDSPLHF	TGCGCCAGCAGCTTGTTCCGGAGTAGGGGCTTTGATTCACCCCTCCACTTT
.	few	TRBV3-1	16	TRBJ1-1	CASSHTRGGRNTEAFF	TGTGCCAGCAGCCATACAAGGGGCGGAAGGAACACTGAAGCTTTCTTT
.	.	TRBV7-9	11	TRBJ2-1	CASQISREQFF	TGTGCCAGCCAGATCTCCCGTGAGCAGTTCTTC
TRBD1	.	TRBV10-3	15	TRBJ1-5	CAISETTGWIQPQHF	TGTGCCATCAGTGAGACGACAGGGTGGATCCAGCCCCAGCATTTT
.	.	TRBV11-3	13	TRBJ2-3	CASSLAESRRQYF	TGTGCCAGCAGCTTAGCAGAGTCAAGAAGGCAGTATTTT
.	few	TRBV2	15	TRBJ1-6	CASSETWTENSPLHF	TGTGCCAGCAGTGAGACGTGGACGGAGAATTCACCCCTCCACTTT
.	few	TRBV20-1	12	TRBJ2-1	CSAAPQLNEQFF	TGCAGTGCCGCACCACAGCTAAATGAGCAGTTCTTC
.	.	TRBV20-1	15	TRBJ1-2	CSARAKASGVGGYTF	TGCAGTGCTAGAGCCAAAGCTTCTGGGGTGGGTGGCTACACCTTC
.	few	TRBV6-2/TRBV6-3	14	TRBJ2-7	CASSYGQTTYEQYF	TGTGCCAGCAGTTACGGACAGACGACCTACGAGCAGTACTTC
.	.	TRBV29-1	9	TRBJ1-4	CSPKGTEDF	TGCAGCCCCAAGGGCACGGAGGATTTT
.	many	TRBV18	13	TRBJ2-5	CASSRDIQETQYF	TGTGCCAGCTCACGCGACATCCAAGAGACCCAGTACTTC
.	few	TRBV5-1	15	TRBJ1-1	CASSLAQVGGTEAFF	TGCGCCAGCAGCTTGGCTCAGGTCGGGGGCACTGAAGCTTTCTTT
.	.	TRBV6-2/TRBV6-3	11	TRBJ1-2	CASSKYYGYTF	TGTGCCAGCAGCAAGTACTATGGCTACACCTTC
TRBD2	.	TRBV6-5	18	TRBJ2-2	CASSYQPGLVVMTGELFF	TGTGCCAGCAGTTACCAACCGGGACTAGTTGTTATGACCGGGGAGCTGTTTTTT
.	.	TRBV21-1	12	TRBJ2-7	CASSKKDVQQYF	TGTGCCAGCAGCAAAAAGGACGTCCAGCAGTACTTC
TRBD1	.	TRBV18	15	TRBJ2-3	CASSPRTGPTDTQYF	TGTGCCAGCTCACCGCGGACAGGCCCCACAGATACGCAGTATTTT
.	.	TRBV19	13	TRBJ1-5	CASHSSSNQPQHF	TGTGCCAGCCATTCGTCCAGCAATCAGCCCCAGCATTTT
.	.	TRBV4-1	15	TRBJ1-2	CASSHPAGDFYGYTF	TGCGCCAGCAGCCACCCGGCGGGGGATTTCTATGGCTACACCTTC